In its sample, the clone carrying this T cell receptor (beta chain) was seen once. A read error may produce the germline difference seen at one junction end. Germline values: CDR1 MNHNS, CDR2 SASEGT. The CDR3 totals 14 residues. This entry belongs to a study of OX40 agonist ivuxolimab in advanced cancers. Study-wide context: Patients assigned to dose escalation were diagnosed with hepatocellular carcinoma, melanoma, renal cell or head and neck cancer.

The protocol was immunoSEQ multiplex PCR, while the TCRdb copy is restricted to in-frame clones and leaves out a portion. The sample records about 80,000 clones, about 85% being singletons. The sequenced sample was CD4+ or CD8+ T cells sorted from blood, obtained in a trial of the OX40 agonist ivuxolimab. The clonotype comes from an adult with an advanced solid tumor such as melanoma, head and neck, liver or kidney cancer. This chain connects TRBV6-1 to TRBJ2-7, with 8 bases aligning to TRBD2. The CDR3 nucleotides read TGTGCCAGCAGGGAAGGAGCGGGAGTCCGCGAGCAGTACTTC. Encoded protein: CASREGAGVREQYF.